This T cell receptor (beta chain) was retrieved from a study of blood T cell repertoires in COVID-19. Turning to the study itself: Whether acute or convalescent, the COVID-19 samples came from the United States, Italy and Spain. T cells, B-cell-depleted T cells, or PBMCs supplied cDNA or gDNA.

Study processing details: Estimation of nucleated cell counts relied on the amplification of reference gene primers. The data were produced by immunoSEQ multiplex PCR, yet TCRdb's version contains in-frame clones alone and is incomplete. V and J calls and clone size are as listed in that table; D and trimming were resolved from the DNA. The table includes some 250,000 clones, around four fifths detected once. Trimming took 6 bases from V and 6 from J, leaving 13 bases between them. Germline V gene lookup returns CDR1 SNHLY and CDR2 FYNNEI. The CDR3 has 13 residues. The V gene is TRBV2, the J gene TRBJ2-3; weak D call: TRBD2 (6 bases). This receptor was identified in a man older than 75 with acute or convalescent COVID-19. Sequenced input: peripheral blood. The CDR3 coding sequence is TGTGCCAGCAGGCTACTAGCTTCCGATACGCAGTATTTT. It yields the protein CASRLLASDTQYF.